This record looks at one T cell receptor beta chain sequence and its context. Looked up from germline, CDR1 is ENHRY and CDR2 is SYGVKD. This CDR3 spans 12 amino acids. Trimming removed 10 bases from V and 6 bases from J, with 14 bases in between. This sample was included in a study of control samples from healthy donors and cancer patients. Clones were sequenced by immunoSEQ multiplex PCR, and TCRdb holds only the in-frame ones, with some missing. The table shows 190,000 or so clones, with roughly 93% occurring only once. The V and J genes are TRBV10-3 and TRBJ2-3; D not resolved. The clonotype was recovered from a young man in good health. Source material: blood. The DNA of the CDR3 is TGTGCCACCTCTCCCGTGACGGATACGCAGTATTTT. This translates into CATSPVTDTQYF.